The clone carrying this T cell receptor (beta chain) was counted a single time. The V gene end was trimmed by 5 bases and the J gene end by 8 bases; junction bases not matched to a gene: 9. Germline CDR1 and CDR2: SGHAT and FQNNGV. This CDR3 has 15 residues. This specimen comes from a study of blood T cell repertoires in COVID-19. Whole-study context: Donors in the United States, Italy and Spain gave samples during acute or convalescent COVID-19. PBMCs, B-cell-depleted T cells, or T cells provided the cDNA or gDNA that made up the material.

Original analysis: Amplified reference gene primers provided the basis for estimating nucleated cell counts. The repertoire was sequenced with immunoSEQ multiplex PCR; TCRdb's copy has only in-frame clones and lacks some. V and J calls and clone size come straight from that table; D and trimming were deduced from the DNA. The sample includes more than 85,000 clones, 70% to 90% of them seen just once. This TCR derives from a middle-aged man with active or convalescent COVID-19. The gene calls are TRBV11-2 and TRBJ1-3; 10 bases are shared with TRBD1. The sequencing sample was made of peripheral blood. DNA for the CDR3: TGTGCCAGCAGCCCGACCCCCGGACAGGGGGACACCATATATTTT. Its translation: CASSPTPGQGDTIYF.